A selection of T cell receptor beta chains follows, all from one sample in a study of blood T cell repertoires in COVID-19. The assay was immunoSEQ multiplex PCR, and TCRdb's table has in-frame clones only and misses some. Altogether roughly 370,000 clones are present, about 83% being singletons, with the ten largest covering about a tenth. Material for sequencing was PBMCs or T cells enriched from blood (not recorded which). Receptor source: a woman aged 45-59 years who had recovered from COVID-19. CDR3s include the opening cysteine and the closing phenylalanine or tryptophan. A D gene is named only where the DNA matches it firmly. Clone size, where shown, is once, few, many, or a class for clones that have expanded.

V	D	size	J	DNA	CDR3
TRBV2	TRBD1	NA	TRBJ1-1	TGTGCCAGCAGTCGGACAGGGGAGAACACTGAAGCTTTCTTT	CASSRTGENTEAFF
TRBV5-1	TRBD1	NA	TRBJ2-2	TGCGCCAGCAGCCCGGGGACAGGGGGAACCGGGGAGCTGTTTTTT	CASSPGTGGTGELFF
TRBV5-1	NA	NA	TRBJ1-3	TGCGCCAGCAGCCTCGACAGTCGGGGAAACACCATATATTTT	CASSLDSRGNTIYF
TRBV5-1	NA	NA	TRBJ1-2	TGCGCCAGCAGCGGGGGGGAAGACTACTATGGCTACACCTTC	CASSGGEDYYGYTF
TRBV4-1	TRBD2	once	TRBJ2-1	TGCGCCAGCAGCCAGCCTAGCGGCAATGAGCAGTTCTTC	CASSQPSGNEQFF
TRBV7-8	TRBD1	few	TRBJ1-2	TGTGCCAGCAGCTCCGCCAAACACAGGGGGCATAACTATGGCTACACCTTC	CASSSAKHRGHNYGYTF
TRBV19	TRBD2	NA	TRBJ2-1	TGTGCCAGCTCGACGCTAGCGGCTTACTCCTACAATGAGCAGTTCTTC	CASSTLAAYSYNEQFF
TRBV9	TRBD1	NA	TRBJ1-2	TGTGCCAGCAGCGTAGCCCCGGGACAGGGTTATAGCTACACCTTC	CASSVAPGQGYSYTF
TRBV3-1/TRBV3-2	TRBD2	NA	TRBJ2-2	TGTGCCAGCAGCTGGGGGGGAGCTCGGGCCGGGGAGCTGTTTTTT	CASSWGGARAGELFF
TRBV6-5	NA	NA	TRBJ1-6	TGTGCCAGCAGTTACTCGAGTGGGACATTGTTACACTTT	CASSYSSGTLLHF
TRBV10-3	NA	NA	TRBJ1-1	TGTGCCATCAGTGAAATGAGGGAGTCGAACACTGAAGCTTTCTTT	CAISEMRESNTEAFF
TRBV5-1	NA	NA	TRBJ1-2	TGCGCCAGCAGCTTGAACAGTCCAATCTATGGCTACACCTTC	CASSLNSPIYGYTF
TRBV6-6	TRBD1	NA	TRBJ1-2	TGTGCCAGCAGCCAAGACAGGGATTACGGCTACACCTTC	CASSQDRDYGYTF
TRBV5-1	TRBD1	NA	TRBJ1-1	TGCGCCAGCAGCTGGGGGACAGGGAGTTTTGACACTGAAGCTTTCTTT	CASSWGTGSFDTEAFF
TRBV5-4	TRBD1	NA	TRBJ1-2	TGTGCCAGCAGCAAGGGACAGGGAATCGCAAACTATGGCTACACCTTC	CASSKGQGIANYGYTF
TRBV2	NA	NA	TRBJ2-2	TGTGCCAGCAGTAAACTAGCGAACACCGGGGAGCTGTTTTTT	CASSKLANTGELFF
TRBV5-1	NA	NA	TRBJ2-1	TGCGCCAGCAGCTTGTCCACAGGGAGCTCCTACAATGAGCAGTTCTTC	CASSLSTGSSYNEQFF
TRBV30	TRBD1	NA	TRBJ1-6	TGTGCCTGGAGCCGGACAGGGGGATATTCACCCCTCCACTTT	CAWSRTGGYSPLHF
TRBV19	TRBD1	NA	TRBJ2-7	TGTGCCAGTAGTCCGGGACAGGGCCCCTACGAGCAGTACTTC	CASSPGQGPYEQYF
TRBV9	TRBD1	NA	TRBJ2-6	TGTGCCAGCAGCGGACAGGGATCTGGGGCCAACGTCCTGACTTTC	CASSGQGSGANVLTF
TRBV19	NA	NA	TRBJ1-4	TGTGCCAGTAGTCCTGGACAAGGACTGTTTTTT	CASSPGQGLFF
TRBV7-2	NA	NA	TRBJ1-2	TGTGCCAGCAGCTCTAAGTCAGGGGCCTCTAACTATGGCTACACCTTC	CASSSKSGASNYGYTF
TRBV6-5	TRBD1	NA	TRBJ1-6	TGTGCCAGCAGTTACAGACAGGGAAGTAATTCACCCCTCCACTTT	CASSYRQGSNSPLHF
TRBV6-5	TRBD2	NA	TRBJ2-7	TGTGCCAGCAGTTACTCGGGAGGGGTCCCCTACGAGCAGTACTTC	CASSYSGGVPYEQYF
TRBV18	TRBD1	NA	TRBJ1-1	TGTGCCAGCTCACCGGGGGACAGGGCTCTTAGGTCTGAAGCTTTCTTT	CASSPGDRALRSEAFF
TRBV19	TRBD1	few	TRBJ2-3	TGTGCCAGTACCACGGCGAGACAGGGCGAAGCAAGCACAGATACGCAGTATTTT	CASTTARQGEASTDTQYF
TRBV2	TRBD1	NA	TRBJ1-2	TGTGCCAGCAGTCGACAGGGTTCGGTGGTTGGCTACACCTTC	CASSRQGSVVGYTF
TRBV27	TRBD1	NA	TRBJ1-2	TGTGCCAGCAGTTCGGGACAGTCCTACCGCTATGGCTACACCTTC	CASSSGQSYRYGYTF
TRBV4-1	NA	NA	TRBJ1-1	TGCGCCAGCAGCCAAGAAATTGGAGGGAGGAATTCTAAGACGAACACTGAAGCTTTCTTT	CASSQEIGGRNSKTNTEAFF
TRBV30	NA	NA	TRBJ1-1	TGTGCCTGGAACACCGGATCCACGGAGGGAGCTTTCTTT	CAWNTGSTEGAFF
TRBV5-1	NA	NA	TRBJ1-1	TGCGCCAGCAGCTTGGAAAGAGTGAACACTGAAGCTTTCTTT	CASSLERVNTEAFF
TRBV4-1	TRBD1	once	TRBJ1-2	TGCGCCAGCAGCCAAGCTACAGGGGACTATGGCTACACCTTC	CASSQATGDYGYTF
TRBV28	TRBD1	NA	TRBJ1-2	TGTGCCAGCACCCCAGTGACAGGGGGCTATGGCTACACCTTC	CASTPVTGGYGYTF